This TCR beta chain derives from a study of neurological immune-mediated disorders. Study-wide results and limits: No expanded-clone CDR3 amino acid sequence recurred across subjects, suggesting private TCR-beta repertoires.

5'RACE with 10-nucleotide random UMIs produced the cDNA. One entry per CDR3 protein results from TCRdb running MiXCR on the 5' RACE reads. The top ten hold about 1.9% of the sample, which has tens of thousands of distinct CDR3 sequences, more than 7% seen once. On this clonotype: What it binds is unknown. Since a much larger clone is just one base distant, this may be a read error.

V gave up 10 bases and J gave up 4 bases, with 17 bases separating them. Per germline, CDR1 SGHTA and CDR2 FQGNSA. The CDR3 is 14 residues long. The time point is: longitudinal time-point 3. The unsorted libraries had their origin in 2 million PBMCs stored at -80 C. V usage is TRBV7-2 and J usage is TRBJ1-3; D is ambiguous. This TCR was sampled from a woman aged 40-49 years in good health. Sequences were obtained from PBMCs. CDR3: CANHQAGGGNTIYF. CDR3 in DNA: TGTGCCAACCACCAAGCGGGAGGAGGAAACACCATATATTTT.